Below are 3 T cell receptor beta chains sequenced from a single sample in a study of shared clonotypes between healthy human individuals. Data came from immunoSEQ multiplex PCR; TCRdb stores just in-frame clones and leaves some out. The table includes about 2.4 million clones, 93% detected once. The material sequenced was naive CD4+ T cells from PBMCs. Subset indicated: CD45RA+ positively selected. Receptors originate from a man aged 18 to 29 in good health. Some clones in this sample may be carry-over from other donors' samples.

This rearrangement joins TRBV28 to TRBJ1-6, with D tentatively TRBD1 (6 bases). The CDR3 is 15 amino acids. CDR1 MDHEN and CDR2 SYDVKM come from the germline V gene. The V end lost 4 bases, the J end lost 9 bases, and 16 bases lay between the germline ends. Written as DNA, the CDR3 is TGTGCCAGCAGTTCCCTTAGGGGGTACGGTTCACCCCTCCACTTT. Amino acid sequence: CASSSLRGYGSPLHF.

The chain employs TRBV7-3 and TRBJ2-7; 10 nucleotides match TRBD1. Germline trimming cut 3 bases from V and 6 bases from J; bases unmatched to any gene: 2. This CDR3 spans 13 amino acids. The germline gives CDR1 SGHTA, CDR2 FQGTGA. The chain's CDR3 is CASSLTGGFEQYF. CDR3 coding DNA: TGTGCCAGCAGCTTGACAGGGGGCTTCGAGCAGTACTTC.

V is TRBV6-1 and J is TRBJ1-4, with D unclear. The CDR3 sequence is 13 residues long. V lost 4 bases and J lost 5, with 8 bases in between. The V gene's germline CDR1 is MNHNS and CDR2 SASEGT. CDR3 in amino acids: CASSGVANEKLFF. CDR3 DNA: TGTGCCAGCAGTGGGGTGGCCAATGAAAAACTGTTTTTT.